This TCR beta chain was captured in a study of blood T cell repertoires in COVID-19. V was pared by 0 bases and J by 1 base, with 4 bases of the junction left unmatched. Germline-derived CDR1 and CDR2 are PRHDT and FYEKMQ (reference sequence). The CDR3 length is 16 residues. Clones were sequenced by immunoSEQ multiplex PCR, and TCRdb holds only the in-frame ones, with some missing. The sample lists over 130,000 clones, approximately 80% occurring once. V usage is TRBV13 and J usage is TRBJ2-3; 7 bases fit TRBD1. The sample consisted of peripheral blood. The TCR sequence derives from a man aged 70 or older with acute or convalescent COVID-19. Here the CDR3 reads CASSLGQGLGTDTQYF. The CDR3 region has the DNA TGTGCCAGCAGCTTAGGACAGGGGCTCGGCACAGATACGCAGTATTTT.